The clone carrying this T cell receptor (beta chain) was seen more than once but under ten times. Its antigen is currently unknown. In the PCR, 60 Vbeta and 13 Jbeta primers were used. The repertoire was sequenced with immunoSEQ multiplex PCR; TCRdb's copy has only in-frame clones and lacks some. The profile shows some 110,000 clones, approximately 72% of them singletons. This CDR3 is built from 15 residues. Germline CDR1 reads MNHEY; CDR2 reads SMNVEV (reference sequence). V dropped 0 bases and J dropped 3 bases, with 11 bases sitting between them. These data originate in a study of cytomegalovirus exposure and HLA in healthy donors. Overall study: In terms of ancestry, the Caucasian-associated cluster contained about four fifths of the approximately 400 genotyped donors.

Overall study findings and caveats: Presence/absence analyses took donor sequencing depth as roughly uniform.

The study sampled nominally healthy donors, though unrecorded immune exposures were likely. This receptor was taken from a young man in good health and CMV-seronegative. Sequencing was done on a sample of PBMCs. V usage is TRBV27 and J usage is TRBJ1-1; maybe TRBD1 (6 bases). The CDR3 reads CASSLSIQGHTEAFF. The CDR3 DNA follows: TGTGCCAGCAGTTTATCGATCCAGGGGCACACTGAAGCTTTCTTT.